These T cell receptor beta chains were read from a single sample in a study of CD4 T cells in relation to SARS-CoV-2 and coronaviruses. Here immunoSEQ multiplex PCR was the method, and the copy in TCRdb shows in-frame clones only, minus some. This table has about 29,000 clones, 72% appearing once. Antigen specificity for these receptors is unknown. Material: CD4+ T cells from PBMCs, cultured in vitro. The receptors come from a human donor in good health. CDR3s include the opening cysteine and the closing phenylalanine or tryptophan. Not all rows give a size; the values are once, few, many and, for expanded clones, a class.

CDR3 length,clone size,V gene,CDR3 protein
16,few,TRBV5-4,CASSLAGRVGTGELFF
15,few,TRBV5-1,CASSTRGATNEKLFF
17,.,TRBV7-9,CASSRTGARNSGNTIYF
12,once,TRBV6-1,CASSEQGNIQYF
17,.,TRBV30,CAWSPRLTSGRLYEQYF
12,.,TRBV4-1,CASSQGAGAQYF
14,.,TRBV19,CASSPDRALQPQHF
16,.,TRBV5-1,CASSLFLAGARETQYF
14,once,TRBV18,CASSPGLSSYEQYF
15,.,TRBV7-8,CASSLARGSADTQYF
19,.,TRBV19,CASSIQLPQAGALAGELFF
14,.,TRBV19,CASRRRQSTDTQYF
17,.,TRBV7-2,CASDPGDRSLANYGYTF
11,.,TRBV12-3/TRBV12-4,CASRTGYGYTF
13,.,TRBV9,CASNYGGEGGYTF
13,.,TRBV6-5,CASDRDSYNEQFF
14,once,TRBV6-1,CASSDRQGLGKLFF
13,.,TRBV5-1,CASSLERHTEAFF
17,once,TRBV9,CASSVGRGQGAIDTIYF
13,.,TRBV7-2,CASSYIGAGELFF
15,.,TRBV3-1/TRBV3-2,CASSHVYREAHGYTF
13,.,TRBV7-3,CASRLGGTDTQYF
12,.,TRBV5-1,CASSLSQETQYF
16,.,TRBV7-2,CASSSRSGDSNQPQHF
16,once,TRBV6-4,CASKRGGWGVNQPQHF
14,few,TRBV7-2,CASSSDGTWSPLHF
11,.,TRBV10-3,CAIKGSDTQYF
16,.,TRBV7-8,CASSPWDPGAYNEQFF
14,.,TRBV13,CASSFHGKVGTQYF
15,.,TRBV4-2,CASSSRGEQGQGYTF
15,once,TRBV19,CASSPLDRDGLGAFF
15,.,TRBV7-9,CASDLTSGSYNEQFF
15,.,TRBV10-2,CASSRLQLSYNEQFF
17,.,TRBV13,CASSERASSGRPYEQYF
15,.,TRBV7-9,CASSSRQGRTDTQYF
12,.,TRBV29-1,CSVEAYRGGYTF
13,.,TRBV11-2,CASTRDRGDGYTF
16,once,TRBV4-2,CASSQEVWDRVSGYTF
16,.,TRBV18,CASSPLAGEGTDTQYF
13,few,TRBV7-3,CASSLGDLREQYF
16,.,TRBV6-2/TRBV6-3,CASSSPGGWSNTEAFF
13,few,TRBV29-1,CSVGRTATYEQYF
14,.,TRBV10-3,CAIRRDPLTDTQYF
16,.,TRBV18,CASSWTSGRALNEQFF
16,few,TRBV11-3,CASSLVHGASDTEAFF
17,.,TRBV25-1,CASSEPRGSGSQETQYF
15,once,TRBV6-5,CASSGGGGLRYGYTF
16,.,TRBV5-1,CASSASNAGQSYEQYF
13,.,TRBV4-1,CASSQDGNQPQHF
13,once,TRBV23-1,CASSQRGGPPQHF